The present TCR beta chain was sequenced within a study of cytomegalovirus exposure and HLA in healthy donors. Broader study findings: Most sequenced TCRs were rare (though some public TCRs occurred in many donors). Around 160 TCR beta chains were listed as cytomegalovirus-associated.

Vbeta (60) and Jbeta (13) primers were used in the PCR. Authors' data handling: Roughly 11 million shared chains were among approximately 80 million unique TCR beta chains counted in a later analysis. The method was immunoSEQ multiplex PCR; TCRdb's version includes in-frame clones alone and lacks a portion of them. The V and J calls and clone size were taken over from that table, and D and trimming were inferred from the DNA. The sample shows 150,000 to 200,000 clones, roughly 79% of them seen only once. This CDR3 comprises 12 residues. The germline V and J ends were trimmed by 7 bases and 0 bases, with 5 bases remaining between them. Germline-derived CDR1 and CDR2 are MNHNS and SASEGT. Of note for this clone: The antigen is not known.

The chain joins TRBV6-1 to TRBJ2-3; D gene ambiguous. This TCR came from a man under 40 in good health and CMV-seronegative. Material: PBMCs. For the CDR3, the DNA is TGTGCCAGCAAACGGAGCACAGATACGCAGTATTTT. Protein product: CASKRSTDTQYF.